The 22 T cell receptor beta chains below all came from one sample that was sequenced in a study of Graves' ophthalmopathy and Graves' hyperthyroidism. RNA transcripts provided the template for amplifying TCR beta CDR3 regions. The first round was an RT-PCR with HTBI primers, and the second round was a multiplex PCR. TCRdb reprocessed the multiplex PCR reads via MiXCR and lists one record per CDR3 protein. Of about 740,000 distinct CDR3 sequences in the sample, 35% to 50% are singletons; the top ten hold 44%. The sample was peripheral blood. The receptors were sampled from an adult man with Graves' ophthalmopathy.

The chain carries TRBV5-1 and TRBJ2-7; D is uncertain. V was clipped by 0 bases and J by 4 bases, with 11 bases between them. Germline V gene lookup returns CDR1 SGHRS and CDR2 YFSETQ. CDR3 length: 14 amino acids. The CDR3 loop reads CASSLDIRRYEQYF. The CDR3 DNA is TGCGCCAGCAGCTTGGACATCCGGCGATACGAGCAGTACTTC.

This clonotype appeared many times. V usage is TRBV15 and J usage is TRBJ1-4, with D possibly being TRBD1 (5 bases). Germline V gene data show CDR1 as LNHNV and CDR2 as YYDKDF (reference sequence). The length of the CDR3 is 12 residues. Trimming shortened V by 0 bases and J by 11 bases, and 7 bases separated the two germline ends. For the CDR3, the DNA is TGTGCCACCAGCAGAGACCGGGGGAAACTGTTTTTT. This translates into CATSRDRGKLFF.

This clonotype was counted many times. The chain recombines TRBV20-1 with TRBJ1-1; D perhaps matches TRBD1 (5 bases). This CDR3 region has 14 residues. The V end lost 4 bases, the J end lost 1 base, and 13 bases lay between the germline ends. Germline lookup yields CDR1 DFQATT and CDR2 SNEGSKA (reference sequence). The CDR3 region has the DNA TGCAGTGCTAACGACGGGACGGCGAACACTGAAGCTTTCTTT. It encodes CSANDGTANTEAFF.

This clonotype appeared many times. It is unclear where the CDR3 begins or ends on the DNA, so no DNA is shown, and the CDR3 is as TCRdb lists it. V gene TRBV5-8 combines with J gene TRBJ1-6; the table calls TRBD1, which could not be checked here. Counting both end residues, the CDR3 totals 15 amino acids. Germline V gene lookup returns CDR1 SGHTS and CDR2 YDEGEE. The CDR3 protein is CASSSSTGVGSPLHF.

The table lists this clonotype with a few counts. The J gene is TRBJ1-6, the V gene TRBV6-1; tentatively, D is TRBD1 (6 bases). The CDR3 runs to 14 residues. Trimming took off 8 bases at V and 6 bases at J, with 14 bases between the two ends. The germline V gene has CDR1 MNHNS and CDR2 SASEGT. The CDR3 nucleotides read TGTGCCAGCGCTTTTCGGACAGCTAATTCACCCCTCCACTTT. Translated: CASAFRTANSPLHF.

This clonotype was counted at least ten times. The chain is built from TRBV5-1 and TRBJ2-2, with a weak D call TRBD2 (6 bases). The V end lost 4 bases, the J end lost 5 bases, and 12 bases lay between the germline ends. The CDR3 totals 14 residues. The germline CDR1 and CDR2 sequences are SGHRS and YFSETQ. CDR3 coding DNA: TGCGCCAGCAGCCCCCCTAGCGTGACCGGGGAGCTGTTTTTT. Its translation: CASSPPSVTGELFF.

This clonotype was picked up a small number of times. V usage is TRBV5-1 and J usage is TRBJ1-2; TRBD1 agrees at 8 bases. The CDR3 sequence is 15 residues long. V shed 0 bases and J 5 bases; nucleotides not matched to a gene: 6. Germline values: CDR1 SGHRS, CDR2 YFSETQ. The CDR3 nucleotides are TGCGCCAGCAGCTTGGAGCCGGGACAGGCATATGGCTACACCTTC. This translates into CASSLEPGQAYGYTF.

This clonotype was recorded many times. V is TRBV7-9 and J is TRBJ2-7, with 9 bases lining up with TRBD1. The CDR3 sequence is 14 residues long. V trimming: 5 bases; J trimming: 2 bases; junction bases outside the gene matches: 4. Looked up from germline, CDR1 is SEHNR and CDR2 is FQNEAQ (reference sequence). This chain's CDR3 is CASSPRQGAYEQYF. CDR3 coding DNA: TGTGCCAGCAGCCCTAGACAGGGGGCCTACGAGCAGTACTTC.

This sequence joins TRBV7-9 and TRBJ2-2; 7 nucleotides agree with TRBD1. The CDR3 has 14 residues. CDR1 and CDR2 from the germline V gene are SEHNR and FQNEAQ (reference sequence). The V segment lost 4 bases and the J segment 5 bases; nucleotides outside the gene matches: 4. CDR3 DNA sequence: TGTGCCAGCAGCTCGACAGGGTATACCGGGGAGCTGTTTTTT. Its protein is CASSSTGYTGELFF.

This clonotype was observed a few times. The chain links TRBV7-6 to TRBJ1-3; D call uncertain. Trimming cost V 2 bases and J 0 bases, with 20 bases left between them. The CDR3 loop spans 19 amino acids. Germline CDR1 SGHVS, CDR2 FNYEAQ. The CDR3 DNA follows: TGTGCCAGCAGCTTAACGGACTCCCCCCGGGGATACTCTGGAAACACCATATATTTT. The encoded protein is CASSLTDSPRGYSGNTIYF.

The sample holds many counts of this clonotype. This chain links TRBV7-9 with TRBJ2-7; D may be TRBD2 (6 bases). The length of the CDR3 is 14 residues. CDR1 is SEHNR, CDR2 FQNEAQ, per germline (reference sequence). Trimming removed 5 bases from V and 1 base from J, with 12 bases in between. The CDR3 loop is CASSPSGWSYEQYF. The CDR3 DNA follows: TGTGCCAGCAGCCCCAGCGGGTGGTCCTACGAGCAGTACTTC.

This clonotype was detected ten times or more. The chain links TRBV7-8 to TRBJ1-2; D ambiguous. This CDR3 has 13 amino acids. Trimming took off 1 base at V and 8 bases at J, with 11 bases between the two ends. In germline, CDR1 is SGHVS, CDR2 FQNEAQ. The CDR3 sequence: CASSLGAGEGYTF. The CDR3 bases are TGTGCCAGCAGCTTAGGTGCAGGCGAGGGCTACACCTTC.

The genes are TRBV10-2 and TRBJ1-6, with a possible D match to TRBD1 (6 bases). Germline loops: CDR1 WSHSY, CDR2 SAAADI. Trimming removed 3 bases from V and 14 bases from J, with 11 bases in between. The CDR3 runs to 12 residues. The DNA of the CDR3 is TGCGCCAGCAGTGATGGGGGGCCGACCCTCCACTTT. Translation gives CASSDGGPTLHF.

This sequence joins TRBV25-1 and TRBJ1-2; D uncertain. Germline V gene lookup returns CDR1 MGHDK and CDR2 SYGVNS. The CDR3 totals 12 residues. The DNA of the CDR3 is TGTGCTAGCCCCGGACCTAACTATGGCTACACCTTC. As protein: CASPGPNYGYTF.

Comments on this clonotype: A read error is possible here, since a much larger clone lies one base away. The chain carries TRBV29-1 and TRBJ2-7; the D call may be TRBD1 or TRBD2 (6 bases each). CDR1 and CDR2 from the germline V gene are SQVTM and ANQGSEA. CDR3 length: 15 amino acids. CDR3 in DNA: TGCGGCGTCGGTCACGGGGGCCATCCCTCCTACGAGCAGTACTTC. Translated: CGVGHGGHPSYEQYF.

In nucleotides, the CDR3 is TGCAGTGCTACCCTAGCACGTACAGATACGCAGTATTTT. Protein: CSATLARTDTQYF. The J gene is TRBJ2-3, the V gene TRBV29-1, with D possibly being TRBD2 (5 bases). Germline-derived CDR1 and CDR2 are SQVTM and ANQGSEA. The CDR3 has 13 residues.

This clonotype was recorded once. The J gene is TRBJ2-7, the V gene TRBV20-1; TRBD1 matches at 7 bases. Trimming at V came to 1 base and at J to 3 bases, leaving 3 bases not matched to a gene. The V gene's germline CDR1 is DFQATT and CDR2 SNEGSKA (reference sequence). The CDR3 has 13 residues. The CDR3 coding sequence is TGCAGTGCTAGAGTCGACAGGGTCTACGAGCAGTACTTC. Its translation is CSARVDRVYEQYF.

Turning to this clonotype: In this CDR3 the conserved last residue, phenylalanine or tryptophan, is missing, so a read error is likely. The rearrangement uses TRBV19 and TRBJ1-1; 8 bases map to TRBD1. After removal of 5 bases from V and 3 bases from J, the junction contained 2 bases not matched to a gene. Germline loops: CDR1 LNHDA, CDR2 SQIVND (reference sequence). The CDR3 is made up of 13 amino acids. The CDR3 region is CASSPDRDTEAFS. The CDR3 nucleotides read TGTGCCAGTAGTCCGGACAGGGACACTGAAGCTTTCTCT.

Of note for this clonotype: The junction and the germline gene differ at one end; a read error may be behind it. The chain employs TRBV7-1 and TRBJ1-1; tentatively, D is TRBD1 (5 bases). TRBV7-1 has ORF status, its function being uncertain. This CDR3 has 15 residues. Here the CDR3 DNA reads TGTGCCAGCAGCTCAAGACGGACAAGTTACACTGAAGCTTCCTTT. This translates into CASSSRRTSYTEASF.

This clonotype was seen a handful of times. V gene TRBV13 combines with J gene TRBJ1-2; D possibly corresponds to TRBD1 (6 bases). The CDR3 runs to 15 residues. CDR1 is PRHDT and CDR2 is FYEKMQ in the germline V gene (reference sequence). The V gene lost 5 bases and the J gene lost 4 bases, with 17 bases spanning the gap. CDR3 sequence: CASSPGTRRPYGYTF. DNA of the CDR3: TGTGCCAGCAGCCCCGGGACACGGAGACCCTATGGCTACACCTTC.

Note on this clonotype: A read error may explain this, as a much larger clone is one base away. The J gene is TRBJ2-5, the V gene TRBV24-1, with D perhaps given as TRBD1 or TRBD2 (5 bases each). Germline V lookup: CDR1 KGHDR, CDR2 SFDVKD. V dropped 10 bases and J dropped 13 bases, with 24 bases sitting between them. This CDR3 contains 13 residues. CDR3 protein: CATAGSGSYPRYF. For the CDR3, the DNA is TGTGCCACGGCGGGTTCAGGGTCTTATCCCCGGTACTTC.

This clonotype has just a few counts. The rearrangement links TRBV20-1 to TRBJ1-5; D is uncertain. The V gene lost 4 bases and the J gene lost 0 bases, with 10 bases spanning the gap. Per germline, CDR1 DFQATT and CDR2 SNEGSKA (reference sequence). The CDR3 runs to 14 residues. CDR3 loop: CSATHTSSNQPQHF. The CDR3 DNA reads as TGCAGTGCTACCCATACCTCTAGCAATCAGCCCCAGCATTTT.